These T cell receptor beta chains were read from a single sample in a study of CD8+CD57+ T cells in acquired aplastic anemia. TCRdb recomputed calls from the reads with MiXCR, one row per CDR3 protein. Of under 500,000 distinct CDR3 sequences in the sample, approximately 32% were seen once. Input material: sorted CD4+, CD8+, or CD8+CD57+ T cells (not recorded which) from PBMCs. All receptors derive from a human donor with aplastic anemia. The CDR3 runs from the conserved cysteine through the conserved F or W. The D gene is left open where the match is weak. The size of a clone is reported for some rows only, either as once, few or many, or as a class for expanded clones.

d_gene	len	v_gene	abundance	j_gene	CDR3nt	CDR3aa
-	13	TRBV5-4	-	TRBJ2-5	TGTGCCAGCAGCTTGGAGCTGTCAGAGACCCAGTACTTC	CASSLELSETQYF
-	17	TRBV20-1	-	TRBJ2-1	TGCAGTGCTAGAGTTCAGTCAGGGGAGACCTCCTACAATGAGCAGTTCTTC	CSARVQSGETSYNEQFF
-	12	TRBV20-1	-	TRBJ2-7	TGCAGTGCTGGCTCGGATCCTCGCGAGCAGTACTTC	CSAGSDPREQYF
-	16	TRBV12-3/TRBV12-4	few	TRBJ1-2	TGTGCCAGCACCTTAACAGGTTACGGGCTTAACTATGGCTACACCTTC	CASTLTGYGLNYGYTF
TRBD1	16	TRBV5-1	-	TRBJ1-3	TGCGCCAGCAGCGCGGTACAGGGGGCAGCTGGAAACACCATATATTTT	CASSAVQGAAGNTIYF
-	15	TRBV5-1	-	TRBJ2-2	TGCGCCAGCAGCTTGAGACCCAGGGGCACCGGGGAGCTGTTTTTT	CASSLRPRGTGELFF
TRBD1	17	TRBV15	-	TRBJ2-7	TGTGCCACCAGCAGAGATCTCCCGGGACAGGGGGGCCACGAGCAGTACTTC	CATSRDLPGQGGHEQYF
-	14	TRBV20-1	-	TRBJ1-1	TGCAGTGCTAGAACATCCCGGCCGGGCACTGAAGCTTTCTTT	CSARTSRPGTEAFF
-	16	TRBV7-2	many	TRBJ1-1	TGTGCCAGCATCTGGTTTGTGGGGGCGCGAGATACTGAAGCTTTCTTT	CASIWFVGARDTEAFF
-	13	TRBV3-1	-	TRBJ2-1	TGTGTCAGCAGCCAAGCGAGCCCCAATGAGCAGTTCTTC	CVSSQASPNEQFF
-	14	TRBV9	-	TRBJ1-6	TGTGCCAGCAGTGGGTCGACTCGTGACTCACCCCTCCACTTT	CASSGSTRDSPLHF
TRBD2	14	TRBV20-1	few	TRBJ2-3	TGCAGTGCACAGACTAGCGGGGAGGCAGATACGCAGTATTTT	CSAQTSGEADTQYF
-	16	TRBV4-1	few	TRBJ1-6	TGCGCCAGCAGCCCCCGGGAGGGGGTCAACAATTCACCCCTCCACTTT	CASSPREGVNNSPLHF
-	14	TRBV25-1	once	TRBJ1-1	TGTGCCAGCAGCCCTTCTGCTGGGGCCGCTGAAGCTTTCTTT	CASSPSAGAAEAFF
-	13	TRBV5-1	-	TRBJ1-1	TGCGCCAGCAGCTTGGCCGGAGGGAAGGTTGCTTTCTTT	CASSLAGGKVAFF
-	15	TRBV6-5	-	TRBJ1-1	TGTGCCAGCAGTTACTCGGCAGTCATGAACACTGAAGCTTTCTTT	CASSYSAVMNTEAFF
-	13	TRBV20-1	few	TRBJ2-3	TGCAGTGCCAACAGGGCACCCAAAGATACGCAGTATTTT	CSANRAPKDTQYF
-	15	TRBV11-2	few	TRBJ2-3	TGTGCCAGCAGCTTTCGGTGGGGGGGCACAGATACGCAGTATTTT	CASSFRWGGTDTQYF
-	16	TRBV12-3/TRBV12-4	few	TRBJ2-7	TGTGCCAGCAGTGCCCCCTCCGGGGGAAGGCCCTACGAGCAGTACTTC	CASSAPSGGRPYEQYF
-	12	TRBV13	few	TRBJ2-7	TGTGCCAGCAGCTCTTTTTCGGGACAACAGTACTTC	CASSSFSGQQYF
-	13	TRBV29-1	-	TRBJ1-2	TGCAGCGCCGGGTGGAGGAGGGGAAGAGGCTACACCTTC	CSAGWRRGRGYTF
-	13	TRBV6-2/TRBV6-3	few	TRBJ1-2	TGTGCCAGTAGAGGGCTGACTATTGGAGGCTACACCTTC	CASRGLTIGGYTF
TRBD1	16	TRBV30	-	TRBJ1-5	TGTGCCTGGAGTGTACCCCCGCAGGGGGGGAATCAGCCCCAGCATTTT	CAWSVPPQGGNQPQHF
TRBD1	15	TRBV19	-	TRBJ2-5	TGTGCCAGTAGCCTAAACGACAGGGGAGGAGAGACCCAGTACTTC	CASSLNDRGGETQYF
-	18	TRBV15	many	TRBJ1-6	TGTGCCACCAGCCTTGAAGGAAGAGGAGGCTCCTATAATTCACCCCTCCACTTT	CATSLEGRGGSYNSPLHF
-	15	TRBV12-3/TRBV12-4	-	TRBJ1-6	TGTGCCAGCAGTTTAGACAGCTCCTATAATGCACCCCTCCACTTT	CASSLDSSYNAPLHF
-	12	TRBV7-2	-	TRBJ2-7	TGCAGCGTGGGACGGGCCTCCTACGAGCAGTACTTC	CSVGRASYEQYF